The clone carrying this T cell receptor beta chain appeared once. The sample belongs to a study of T cell responses to AZD1222 COVID-19 vaccine. The CDR3 is 15 residues long. Trimming pared 3 bases from V and 0 bases from J, leaving 9 bases between. Germline V CDR1 and CDR2: LNHDA, SQIVND (reference sequence). The assay was immunoSEQ multiplex PCR, and TCRdb's table has in-frame clones only and misses some. The sample holds 90,000 to 100,000 clones, approximately 88% seen once. The chain recombines TRBV19 with TRBJ1-3; D ambiguous. The sequencing here drew on peripheral blood, taken on day 0 of AZD1222 vaccination. The sequence was obtained from an adult in good health. The CDR3 reads CASSMRLGSGNTIYF. The CDR3 DNA reads as TGTGCCAGTAGTATGCGGTTAGGCTCTGGAAACACCATATATTTT. The whole variable domain, filled in from reference TRBV19 and TRBJ1-3, reads DGGITQSPKYLFRKEGQNVTLSCEQNLNHDAMYWYRQDPGQGLRLIYYSQIVNDFQKGDIAEGYSVSREKKESFPLTVTSAQKNPTAFYLCASSMRLGSGNTIYFGEGSWLTVV.